The 7 T cell receptor beta chains reported below all come from one sample, sequenced in a study of blood T cell repertoires in COVID-19. Assay: immunoSEQ multiplex PCR; the TCRdb copy retains only in-frame clones and omits some. The table records about 270,000 clones, approximately 90% of them present only once. Material: PBMCs or T cells enriched from blood (not recorded which). The receptors here all came from a woman aged 40 to 50 with acute COVID-19.

The gene calls are TRBV18 and TRBJ1-5; D is perhaps TRBD1 (5 bases). The V gene lost 4 bases and the J gene lost 4 bases, with 11 bases spanning the gap. The CDR3 runs 14 residues. Germline V gene lookup returns CDR1 KGHSH and CDR2 LQKENI. The CDR3 DNA reads TGTGCCAGCTCACTTCAGGGTGCAAATCAGCCCCAGCATTTT. Its translation is CASSLQGANQPQHF.

This chain connects TRBV19 to TRBJ1-2; no clear D gene. Per germline, CDR1 LNHDA and CDR2 SQIVND (reference sequence). V shed 7 bases and J shed 5 bases, with 8 bases lying between them. This CDR3 is built from 11 residues. The CDR3 spells CASTSFYGYTF. The CDR3 coding sequence is TGTGCCAGTACCAGTTTTTATGGCTACACCTTC.

This sequence joins TRBV7-9 and TRBJ2-3; 10 bases agree with TRBD2. Germline V gene data show CDR1 as SEHNR and CDR2 as FQNEAQ (reference sequence). This CDR3 has 16 amino acids. The V and J ends lost 5 bases and 2 bases, in that order; junction bases with no gene match: 7. The CDR3 bases are TGTGCCAGCAGCCAAGGAGGACTAGCGGACACAGATACGCAGTATTTT. Amino acids: CASSQGGLADTDTQYF.

The sample holds one count of this clone. V and J are TRBV24-1 and TRBJ1-5, with a possible D match to TRBD1 (5 bases). V was clipped by 5 bases and J by 6 bases, with 7 bases between them. The germline gives CDR1 KGHDR, CDR2 SFDVKD. This CDR3 region has 12 residues. The CDR3 DNA is TGTGCCACCAGTGCAGGGTCTCAGCCCCAGCATTTT. Translated, it gives CATSAGSQPQHF.

The CDR3, as DNA: TGTGCCACCAGTGCCGGCCTAGCCGATCCAAAGAAAGAGCAGTTCTTC. It codes for CATSAGLADPKKEQFF. The chain recombines TRBV24-1 with TRBJ2-1; D may be TRBD2 (5 bases). The length of the CDR3 is 16 residues. From germline, CDR1 is KGHDR and CDR2 SFDVKD. With 5 bases removed from V and 10 bases from J, the gap between germline ends came to 23 bases.

CDR3 coding DNA: TGTGCCAGCAGTCAGAACAGGCCGCTCGGTGCGGCTTTCTTT. As protein: CASSQNRPLGAAFF. The chain has TRBV6-5 and TRBJ1-1; D is perhaps TRBD1 (5 bases). CDR3 length equals 14 residues. The germline V gene encodes CDR1 MNHEY and CDR2 SVGAGI. V lost 5 bases to trimming and J lost 11 bases, with 21 bases between them.

The chain recombines TRBV28 with TRBJ1-1; D is perhaps TRBD1 (5 bases). Germline CDR1 reads MDHEN; CDR2 reads SYDVKM. Deletions cut 8 bases from V and 3 bases from J, with 16 bases between. CDR3 length equals 14 residues. CDR3 in amino acids: CASFFLGGDTEAFF. The CDR3 DNA sequence: TGTGCCAGCTTTTTCCTCGGGGGGGACACTGAAGCTTTCTTT.